This TCR beta chain was identified in a study of PD-L1 blockade in urothelial cancer. Study-wide context: Timepoints chosen for blood analysis were 3 weeks (second dose) and 6 weeks after treatment start.

CDR3 length: 13 amino acids. Germline-derived CDR1 and CDR2 are MNHEY and SMNVEV (reference sequence). Trimming removed 5 bases at V and 0 bases at J, with 5 bases between. This clone was seen just once. Its target is unknown. The table came from immunoSEQ multiplex PCR; TCRdb's copy has only in-frame clones and leaves some out. This sample has 75,000 to 90,000 clones, with over 80% found just once. Overall study results and limits: Below-median pretreatment blood TCR clonality predicted better survival.

This specimen was PBMCs, taken around atezolizumab (anti-PD-L1) treatment. This chain joins TRBV27 and TRBJ2-4, with D unclear. The clonotype was recovered from a man aged 65 to 85 with urothelial cancer. The CDR3, as DNA: TGTGCCAGCAGTCCTCTAGCCAAAAACATTCAGTACTTC. It encodes CASSPLAKNIQYF.